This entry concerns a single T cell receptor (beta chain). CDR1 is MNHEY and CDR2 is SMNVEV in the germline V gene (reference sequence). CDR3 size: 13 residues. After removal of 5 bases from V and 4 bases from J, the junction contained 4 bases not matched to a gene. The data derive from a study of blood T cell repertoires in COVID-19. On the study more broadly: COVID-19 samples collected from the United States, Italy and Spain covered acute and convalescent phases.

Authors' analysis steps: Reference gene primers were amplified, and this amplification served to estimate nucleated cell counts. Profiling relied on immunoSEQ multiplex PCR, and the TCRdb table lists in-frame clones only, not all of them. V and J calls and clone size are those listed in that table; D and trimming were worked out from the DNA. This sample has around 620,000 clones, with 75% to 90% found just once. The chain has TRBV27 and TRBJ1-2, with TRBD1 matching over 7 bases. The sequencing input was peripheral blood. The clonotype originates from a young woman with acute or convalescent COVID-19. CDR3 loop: CASSESGGYGYTF. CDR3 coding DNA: TGTGCCAGCAGTGAGTCAGGGGGCTATGGCTACACCTTC.